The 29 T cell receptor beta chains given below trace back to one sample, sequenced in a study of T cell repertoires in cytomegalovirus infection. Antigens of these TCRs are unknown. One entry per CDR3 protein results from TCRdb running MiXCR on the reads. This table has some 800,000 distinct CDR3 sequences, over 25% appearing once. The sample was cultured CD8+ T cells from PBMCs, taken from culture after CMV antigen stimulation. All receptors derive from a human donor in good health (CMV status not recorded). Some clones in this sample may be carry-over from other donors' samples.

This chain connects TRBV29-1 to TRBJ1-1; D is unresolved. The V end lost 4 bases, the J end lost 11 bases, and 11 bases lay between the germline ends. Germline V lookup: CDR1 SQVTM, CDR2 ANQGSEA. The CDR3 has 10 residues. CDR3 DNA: TGCAGCGTTGTCGAGGGTCGGGCTTTCTTT. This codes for CSVVEGRAFF.

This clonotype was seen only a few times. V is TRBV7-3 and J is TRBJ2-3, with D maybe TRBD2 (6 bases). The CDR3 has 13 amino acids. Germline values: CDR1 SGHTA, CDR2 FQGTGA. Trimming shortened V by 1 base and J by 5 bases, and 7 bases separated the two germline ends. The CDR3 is CASSLRGEDTQYF. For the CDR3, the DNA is TGTGCCAGCAGCTTAAGGGGGGAAGATACGCAGTATTTT.

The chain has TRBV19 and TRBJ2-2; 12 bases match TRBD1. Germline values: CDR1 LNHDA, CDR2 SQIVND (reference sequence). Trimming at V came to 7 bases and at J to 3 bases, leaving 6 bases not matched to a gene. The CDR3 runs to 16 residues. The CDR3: CASMGQGATHTGELFF. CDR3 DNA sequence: TGTGCCAGTATGGGACAGGGGGCAACTCACACCGGGGAGCTGTTTTTT.

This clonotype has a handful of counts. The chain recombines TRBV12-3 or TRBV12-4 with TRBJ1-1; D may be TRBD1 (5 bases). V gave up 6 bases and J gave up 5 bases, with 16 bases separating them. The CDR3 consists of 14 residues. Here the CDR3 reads CASSPVWGETEAFF. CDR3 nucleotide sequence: TGTGCCAGCAGCCCTGTTTGGGGCGAGACTGAAGCTTTCTTT.

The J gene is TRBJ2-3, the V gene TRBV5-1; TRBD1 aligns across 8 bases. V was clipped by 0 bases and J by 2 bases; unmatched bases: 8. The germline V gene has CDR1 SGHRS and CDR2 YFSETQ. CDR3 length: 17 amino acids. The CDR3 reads CASSLGSGTGATDTQYF. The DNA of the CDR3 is TGCGCCAGCAGCTTGGGTTCTGGGACAGGAGCCACAGATACGCAGTATTTT. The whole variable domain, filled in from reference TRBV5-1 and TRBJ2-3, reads KAGVTQTPRYLIKTRGQQVTLSCSPISGHRSVSWYQQTPGQGLQFLFEYFSETQRNKGNFPGRFSGRQFSNSRSEMNVSTLELGDSALYLCASSLGSGTGATDTQYFGPGTRLTVL.

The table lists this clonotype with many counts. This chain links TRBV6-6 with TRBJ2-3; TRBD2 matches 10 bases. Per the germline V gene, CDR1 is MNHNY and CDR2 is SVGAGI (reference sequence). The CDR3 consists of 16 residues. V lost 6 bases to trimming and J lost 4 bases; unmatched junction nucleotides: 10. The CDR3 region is CASRPSSGGAPDTQYF. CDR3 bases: TGTGCCAGCAGGCCTTCGAGCGGGGGGGCCCCAGATACGCAGTATTTT.

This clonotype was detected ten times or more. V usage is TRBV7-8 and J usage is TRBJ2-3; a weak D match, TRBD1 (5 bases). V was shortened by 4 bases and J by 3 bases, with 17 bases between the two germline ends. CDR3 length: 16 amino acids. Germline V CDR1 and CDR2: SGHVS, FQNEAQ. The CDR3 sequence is CASSYRTFGETDTQYF. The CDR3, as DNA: TGTGCCAGCAGCTATAGGACATTCGGAGAGACAGATACGCAGTATTTT.

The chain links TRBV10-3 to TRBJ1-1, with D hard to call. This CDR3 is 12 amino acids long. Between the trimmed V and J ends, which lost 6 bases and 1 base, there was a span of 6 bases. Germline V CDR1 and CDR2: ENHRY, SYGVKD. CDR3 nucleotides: TGTGCCATCAGGAAAGGGAACACTGAAGCTTTCTTT. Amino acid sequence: CAIRKGNTEAFF.

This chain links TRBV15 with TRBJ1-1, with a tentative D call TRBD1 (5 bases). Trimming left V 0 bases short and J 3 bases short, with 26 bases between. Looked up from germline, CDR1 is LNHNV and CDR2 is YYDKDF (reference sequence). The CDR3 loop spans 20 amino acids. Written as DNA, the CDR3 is TGTGCCACCAGCAGAGATCTTGAGGGGTTGATCGAGGCGTGGGACACTGAAGCTTTCTTT. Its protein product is CATSRDLEGLIEAWDTEAFF.

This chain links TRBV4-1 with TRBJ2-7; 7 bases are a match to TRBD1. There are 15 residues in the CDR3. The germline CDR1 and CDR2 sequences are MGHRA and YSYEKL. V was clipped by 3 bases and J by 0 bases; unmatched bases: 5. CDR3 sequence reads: CASSHASGGSYEQYF. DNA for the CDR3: TGCGCCAGCAGCCACGCCTCAGGGGGCTCCTACGAGCAGTACTTC.

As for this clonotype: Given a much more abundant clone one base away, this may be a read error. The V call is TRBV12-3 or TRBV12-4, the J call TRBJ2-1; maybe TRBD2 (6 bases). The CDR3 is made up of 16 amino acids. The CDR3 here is CASSSKSRAVGREQIF. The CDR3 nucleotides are TGTGCCAGCAGTTCTAAGAGCAGAGCTGTCGGTCGGGAGCAGATCTTC.

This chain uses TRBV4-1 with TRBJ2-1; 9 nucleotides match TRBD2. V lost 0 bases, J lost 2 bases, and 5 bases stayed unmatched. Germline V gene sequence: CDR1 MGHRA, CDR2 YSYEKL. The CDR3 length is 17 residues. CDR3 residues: CASSQEGGGAAYNEQFF. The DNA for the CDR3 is TGCGCCAGCAGCCAAGAGGGCGGGGGGGCCGCCTACAATGAGCAGTTCTTC.

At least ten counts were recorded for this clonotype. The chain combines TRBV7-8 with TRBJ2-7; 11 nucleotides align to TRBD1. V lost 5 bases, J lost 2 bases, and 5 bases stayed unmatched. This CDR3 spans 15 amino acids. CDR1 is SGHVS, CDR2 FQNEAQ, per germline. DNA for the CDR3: TGTGCCAGCAGCCAACGGACAGGGGGCACCTACGAGCAGTACGTC. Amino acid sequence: CASSQRTGGTYEQYV.

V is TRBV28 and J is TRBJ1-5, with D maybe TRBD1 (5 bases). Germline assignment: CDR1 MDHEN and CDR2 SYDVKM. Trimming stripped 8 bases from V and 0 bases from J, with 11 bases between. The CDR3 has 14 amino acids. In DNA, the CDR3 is TGTGCCAGCGAGGAGGGGTTTAGCAATCAGCCCCAGCATTTT. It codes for CASEEGFSNQPQHF.

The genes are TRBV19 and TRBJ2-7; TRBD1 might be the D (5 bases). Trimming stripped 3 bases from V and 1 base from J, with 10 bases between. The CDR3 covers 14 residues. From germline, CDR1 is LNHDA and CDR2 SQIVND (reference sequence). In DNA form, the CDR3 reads TGTGCCAGTAGTATCGAGTCAGGGTCCTACGAGCAGTACTTC. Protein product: CASSIESGSYEQYF.

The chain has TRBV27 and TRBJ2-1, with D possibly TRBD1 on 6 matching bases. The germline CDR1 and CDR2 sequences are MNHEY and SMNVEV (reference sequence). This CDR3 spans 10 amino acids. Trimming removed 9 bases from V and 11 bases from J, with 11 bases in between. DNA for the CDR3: TGTGCCAGTGCCGGGACAAAGCAGTTCTTC. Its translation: CASAGTKQFF.

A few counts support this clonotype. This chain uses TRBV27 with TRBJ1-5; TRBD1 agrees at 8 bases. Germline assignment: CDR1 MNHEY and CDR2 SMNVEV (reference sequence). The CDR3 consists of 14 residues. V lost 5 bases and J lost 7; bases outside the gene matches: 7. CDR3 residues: CASSQRTGRQPQHF. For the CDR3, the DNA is TGTGCCAGCAGTCAACGGACAGGGCGGCAGCCCCAGCATTTT.

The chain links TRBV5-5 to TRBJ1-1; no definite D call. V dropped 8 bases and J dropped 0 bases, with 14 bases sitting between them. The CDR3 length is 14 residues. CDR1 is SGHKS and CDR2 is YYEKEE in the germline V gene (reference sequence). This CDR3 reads CASLLDDVNTEAFF. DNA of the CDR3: TGTGCCAGTCTCTTGGATGACGTGAACACTGAAGCTTTCTTT.

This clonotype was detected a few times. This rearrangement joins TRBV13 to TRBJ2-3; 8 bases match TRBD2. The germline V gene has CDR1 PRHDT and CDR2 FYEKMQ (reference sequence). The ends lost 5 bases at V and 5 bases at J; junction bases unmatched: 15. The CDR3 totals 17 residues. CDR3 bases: TGTGCCAGCAGCGGGCTAGCAGGCGGGGGGTTGAGAGATACGCAGTATTTT. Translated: CASSGLAGGGLRDTQYF.

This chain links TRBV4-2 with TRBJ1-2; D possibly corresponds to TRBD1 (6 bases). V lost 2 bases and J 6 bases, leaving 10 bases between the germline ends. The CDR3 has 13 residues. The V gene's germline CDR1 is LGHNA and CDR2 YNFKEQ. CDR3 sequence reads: CASSQLDSHGYTF. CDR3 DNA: TGTGCCAGCAGCCAATTGGACAGCCATGGCTACACCTTC.

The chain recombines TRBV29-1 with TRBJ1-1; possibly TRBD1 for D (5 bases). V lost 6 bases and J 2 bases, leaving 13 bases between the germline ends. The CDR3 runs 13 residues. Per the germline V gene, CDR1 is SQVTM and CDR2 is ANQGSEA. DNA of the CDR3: TGCAGCGTGAGACAGAATTTCAACACTGAAGCTTTCTTT. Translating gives CSVRQNFNTEAFF.

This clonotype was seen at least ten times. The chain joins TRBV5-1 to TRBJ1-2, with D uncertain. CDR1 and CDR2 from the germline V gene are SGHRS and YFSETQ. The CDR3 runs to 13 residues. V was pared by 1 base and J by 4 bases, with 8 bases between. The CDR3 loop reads CASSLQESYGYTF. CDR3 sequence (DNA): TGCGCCAGCAGCTTGCAGGAGAGCTATGGCTACACCTTC. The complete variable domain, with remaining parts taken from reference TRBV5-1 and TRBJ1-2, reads KAGVTQTPRYLIKTRGQQVTLSCSPISGHRSVSWYQQTPGQGLQFLFEYFSETQRNKGNFPGRFSGRQFSNSRSEMNVSTLELGDSALYLCASSLQESYGYTFGSGTRLTVV.

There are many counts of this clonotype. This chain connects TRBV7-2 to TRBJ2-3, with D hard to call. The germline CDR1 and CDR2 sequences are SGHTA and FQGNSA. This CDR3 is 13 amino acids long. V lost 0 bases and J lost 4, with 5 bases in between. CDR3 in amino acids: CASSLARPDTQYF. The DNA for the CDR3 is TGTGCCAGCAGCTTAGCGAGGCCAGATACGCAGTATTTT.

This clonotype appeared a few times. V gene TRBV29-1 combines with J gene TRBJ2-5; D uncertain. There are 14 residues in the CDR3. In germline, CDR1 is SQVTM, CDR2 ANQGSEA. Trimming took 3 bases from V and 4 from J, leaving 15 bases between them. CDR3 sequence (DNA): TGCAGCGTTGAGGACCGTCTGACTTTAGAGACCCAGTACTTC. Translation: CSVEDRLTLETQYF.

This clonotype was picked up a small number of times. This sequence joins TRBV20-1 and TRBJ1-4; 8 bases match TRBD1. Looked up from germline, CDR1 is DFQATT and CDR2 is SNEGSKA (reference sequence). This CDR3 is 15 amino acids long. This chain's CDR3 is CSADPRTGHNEKLFF. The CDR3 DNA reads TGCAGCGCGGACCCACGGACAGGGCATAATGAAAAACTGTTTTTT.

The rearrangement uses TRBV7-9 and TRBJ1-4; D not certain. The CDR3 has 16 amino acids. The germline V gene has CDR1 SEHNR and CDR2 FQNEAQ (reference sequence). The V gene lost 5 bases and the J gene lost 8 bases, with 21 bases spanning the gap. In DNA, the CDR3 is TGTGCCAGCAGCACCCCGACCCGGGGTCCGGACGAAAAACTGTTTTTT. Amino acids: CASSTPTRGPDEKLFF.

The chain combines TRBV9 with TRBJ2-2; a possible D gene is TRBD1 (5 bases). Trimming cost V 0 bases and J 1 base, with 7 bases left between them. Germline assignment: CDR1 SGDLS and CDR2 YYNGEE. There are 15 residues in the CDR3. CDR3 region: CASSVETENTGELFF. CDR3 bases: TGTGCCAGCAGCGTAGAGACAGAGAACACCGGGGAGCTGTTTTTT.

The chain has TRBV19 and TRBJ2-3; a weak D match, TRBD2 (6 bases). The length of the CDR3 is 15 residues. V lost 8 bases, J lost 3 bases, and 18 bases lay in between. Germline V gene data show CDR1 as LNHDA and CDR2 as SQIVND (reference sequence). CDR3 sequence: CASRGAGSRTDTQYF. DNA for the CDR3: TGTGCCAGTCGAGGCGCGGGGTCCAGGACAGATACGCAGTATTTT.

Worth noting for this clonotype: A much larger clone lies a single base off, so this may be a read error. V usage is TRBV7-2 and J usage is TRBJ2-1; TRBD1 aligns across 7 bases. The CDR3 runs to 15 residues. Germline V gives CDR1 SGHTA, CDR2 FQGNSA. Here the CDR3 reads CVSSPRTGSYNEQFF. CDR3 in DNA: TGTGTCAGCAGCCCGCGGACAGGCTCCTACAATGAGCAGTTCTTC.